The clone carrying this T cell receptor beta chain has more than one count but fewer than ten. Authors' analysis steps: Reference gene primer amplification yielded estimated nucleated cell counts. Some clones are missing from TCRdb's copy, which holds only in-frame ones; the method was immunoSEQ multiplex PCR. Clone size and the V and J calls come from that table; the DNA yielded D and trimming. The sample records about 130,000 clones, roughly two thirds being singletons. These data come from a study of blood T cell repertoires in COVID-19. Across the study: Sample material is recorded as cDNA or gDNA derived from T cells, B-cell-depleted T cells, or PBMCs.

The ends were cut back, 1 base at V and 9 bases at J, with 7 bases in the middle. Germline assignment: CDR1 LGHDT and CDR2 YNNKEL (reference sequence). This CDR3 spans 12 amino acids. The receptor was isolated from a woman in her 70s with acute or convalescent COVID-19. The V gene is TRBV3-1 (or the pseudogene TRBV3-2), the J gene TRBJ2-1; tentative D call: TRBD2 (5 bases). Sequencing used peripheral blood. The CDR3 region is CASSQGGFEQFF. CDR3 DNA sequence: TGTGCCAGCAGCCAAGGAGGGTTTGAGCAGTTCTTC.